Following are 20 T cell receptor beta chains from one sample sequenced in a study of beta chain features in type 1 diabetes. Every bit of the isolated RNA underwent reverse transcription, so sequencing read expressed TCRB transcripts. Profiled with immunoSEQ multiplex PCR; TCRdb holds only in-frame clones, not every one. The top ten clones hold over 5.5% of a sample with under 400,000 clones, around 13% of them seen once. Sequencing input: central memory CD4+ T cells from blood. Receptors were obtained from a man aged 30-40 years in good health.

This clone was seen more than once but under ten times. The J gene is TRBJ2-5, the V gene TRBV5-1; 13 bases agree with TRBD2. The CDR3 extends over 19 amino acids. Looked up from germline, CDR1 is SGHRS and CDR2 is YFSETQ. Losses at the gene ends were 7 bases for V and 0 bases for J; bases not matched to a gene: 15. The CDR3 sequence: CASSPGPGTSGKYQETQYF. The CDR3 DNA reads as TGCGCCAGCTCCCCCGGACCCGGGACTAGCGGGAAGTACCAAGAGACCCAGTACTTC.

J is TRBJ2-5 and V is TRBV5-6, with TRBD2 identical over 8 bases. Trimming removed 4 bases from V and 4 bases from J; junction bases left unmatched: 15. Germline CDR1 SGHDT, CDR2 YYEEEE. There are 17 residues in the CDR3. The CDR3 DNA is TGTGCCAGCAGCCCCCTCGGCGCACGGGGGGGCTTAGAGACCCAGTACTTC. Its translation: CASSPLGARGGLETQYF.

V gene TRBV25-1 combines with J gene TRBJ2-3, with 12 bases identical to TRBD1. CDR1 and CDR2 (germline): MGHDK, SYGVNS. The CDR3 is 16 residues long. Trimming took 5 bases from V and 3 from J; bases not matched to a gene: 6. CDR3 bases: TGTGCCAGCAGTACCTTGGGACAGGGGGCGACAGATACGCAGTATTTT. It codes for CASSTLGQGATDTQYF.

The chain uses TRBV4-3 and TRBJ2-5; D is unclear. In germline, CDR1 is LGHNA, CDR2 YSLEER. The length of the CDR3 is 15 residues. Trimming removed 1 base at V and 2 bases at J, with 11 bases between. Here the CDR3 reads CASSQGAYAQETQYF. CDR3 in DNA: TGCGCCAGCAGCCAAGGTGCTTACGCTCAAGAGACCCAGTACTTC.

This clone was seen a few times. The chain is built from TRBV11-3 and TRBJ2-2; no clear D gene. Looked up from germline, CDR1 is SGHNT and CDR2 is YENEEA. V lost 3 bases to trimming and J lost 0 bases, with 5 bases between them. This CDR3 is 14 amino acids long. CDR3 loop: CASSFRANTGELFF. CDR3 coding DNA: TGTGCCAGCAGCTTCCGGGCGAACACCGGGGAGCTGTTTTTT. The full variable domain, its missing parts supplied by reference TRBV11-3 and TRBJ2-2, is EAGVVQSPRYKIIEKKQPVAFWCNPISGHNTLYWYLQNLGQGPELLIRYENEEAVDDSQLPKDRFSAERLKGVDSTLKIQPAELGDSAVYLCASSFRANTGELFFGEGSRLTVL.

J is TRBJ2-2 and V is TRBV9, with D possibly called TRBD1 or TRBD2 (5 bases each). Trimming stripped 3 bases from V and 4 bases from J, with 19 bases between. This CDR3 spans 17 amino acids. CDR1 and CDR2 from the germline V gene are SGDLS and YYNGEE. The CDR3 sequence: CASSASLGERGTGELFF. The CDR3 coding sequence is TGTGCCAGCAGCGCCTCGTTAGGGGAGAGGGGCACCGGGGAGCTGTTTTTT. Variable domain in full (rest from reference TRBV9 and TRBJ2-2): DSGVTQTPKHLITATGQRVTLRCSPRSGDLSVYWYQQSLDQGLQFLIQYYNGEERAKGNILERFSAQQFPDLHSELNLSSLELGDSALYFCASSASLGERGTGELFFGEGSRLTVL.

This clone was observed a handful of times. CDR3 bases: TGTGCCAGCAGCGTAGCCAGGGGACCCACCGGGGAGCTGTTTTTT. Translation: CASSVARGPTGELFF. The rearrangement uses TRBV9 and TRBJ2-2; possibly TRBD1 for D (6 bases). The CDR3 loop spans 15 amino acids. Germline-derived CDR1 and CDR2 are SGDLS and YYNGEE. Trimming left V 0 bases short and J 4 bases short, with 10 bases between.

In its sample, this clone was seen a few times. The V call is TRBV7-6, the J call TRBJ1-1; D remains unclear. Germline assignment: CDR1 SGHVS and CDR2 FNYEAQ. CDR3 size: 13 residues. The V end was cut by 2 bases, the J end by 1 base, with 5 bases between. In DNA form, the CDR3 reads TGTGCCAGCAGCTTAAGAAAGAACACTGAAGCTTTCTTT. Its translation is CASSLRKNTEAFF.

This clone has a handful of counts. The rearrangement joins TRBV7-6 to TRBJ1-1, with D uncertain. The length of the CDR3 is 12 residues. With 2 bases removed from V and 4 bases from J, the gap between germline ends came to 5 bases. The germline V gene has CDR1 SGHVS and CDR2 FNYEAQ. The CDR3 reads CASSLIGTEAFF. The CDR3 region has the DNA TGTGCCAGCAGCTTAATAGGCACTGAAGCTTTCTTT.

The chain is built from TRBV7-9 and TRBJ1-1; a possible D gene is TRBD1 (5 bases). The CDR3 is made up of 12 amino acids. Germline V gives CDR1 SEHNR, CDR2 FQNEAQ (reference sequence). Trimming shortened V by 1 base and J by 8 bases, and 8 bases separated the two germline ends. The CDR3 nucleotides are TGTGCCAGCAGCTTAGACCACAGGGAAGCTTTCTTT. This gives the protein CASSLDHREAFF.

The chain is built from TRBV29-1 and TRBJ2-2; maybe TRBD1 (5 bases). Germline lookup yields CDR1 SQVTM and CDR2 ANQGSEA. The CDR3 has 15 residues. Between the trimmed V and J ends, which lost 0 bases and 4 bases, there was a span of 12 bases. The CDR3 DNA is TGCAGCGTTGAAGAAAAAGGGGCTTTCACCGGGGAGCTGTTTTTT. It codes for CSVEEKGAFTGELFF.

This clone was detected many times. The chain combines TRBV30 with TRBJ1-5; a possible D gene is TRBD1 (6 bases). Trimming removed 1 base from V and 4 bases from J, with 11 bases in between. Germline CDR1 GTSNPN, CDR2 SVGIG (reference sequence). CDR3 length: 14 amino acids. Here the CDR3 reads CAWSDRVQNQPQHF. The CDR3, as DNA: TGTGCCTGGAGTGACAGGGTTCAAAATCAGCCCCAGCATTTT.

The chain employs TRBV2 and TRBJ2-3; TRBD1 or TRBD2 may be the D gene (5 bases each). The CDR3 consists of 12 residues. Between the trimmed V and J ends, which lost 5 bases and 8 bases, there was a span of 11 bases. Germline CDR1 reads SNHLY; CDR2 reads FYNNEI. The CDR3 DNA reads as TGTGCCAGCAGTCTCCTGGGGGTTACGCAGTATTTT. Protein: CASSLLGVTQYF.

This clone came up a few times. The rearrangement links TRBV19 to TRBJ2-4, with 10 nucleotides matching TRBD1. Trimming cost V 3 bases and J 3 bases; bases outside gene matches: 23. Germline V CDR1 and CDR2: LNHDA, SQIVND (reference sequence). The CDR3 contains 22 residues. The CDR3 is CASSIRSATGTGAARGKNIQYF. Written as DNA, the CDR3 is TGTGCCAGTAGTATTCGGTCCGCAACCGGGACAGGGGCCGCCCGAGGCAAAAACATTCAGTACTTC.

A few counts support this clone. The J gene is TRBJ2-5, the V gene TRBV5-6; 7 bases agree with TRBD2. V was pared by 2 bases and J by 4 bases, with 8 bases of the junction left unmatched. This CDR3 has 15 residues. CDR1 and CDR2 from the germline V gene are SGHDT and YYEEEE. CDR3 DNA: TGTGCCAGCAGCTTCGTTGAAGAGCGGGGAGAGACCCAGTACTTC. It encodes CASSFVEERGETQYF.

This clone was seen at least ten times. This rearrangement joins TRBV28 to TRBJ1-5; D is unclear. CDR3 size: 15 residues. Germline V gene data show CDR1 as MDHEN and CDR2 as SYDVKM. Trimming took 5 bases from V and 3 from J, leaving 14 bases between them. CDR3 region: CASSPTGGYNQPQHF. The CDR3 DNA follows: TGTGCCAGCAGTCCCACCGGCGGATACAATCAGCCCCAGCATTTT.

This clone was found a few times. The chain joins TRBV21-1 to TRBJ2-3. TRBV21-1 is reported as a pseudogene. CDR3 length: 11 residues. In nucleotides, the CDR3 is TGTGCCAGCCTGGGCACAGATACGCAGTATTTT. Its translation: CASLGTDTQYF.

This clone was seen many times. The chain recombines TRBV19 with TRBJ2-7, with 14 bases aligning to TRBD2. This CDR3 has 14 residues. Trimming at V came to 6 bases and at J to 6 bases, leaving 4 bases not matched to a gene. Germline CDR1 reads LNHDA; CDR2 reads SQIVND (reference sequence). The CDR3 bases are TGTGCCAGTAGATCGGGACTAGCGGGGGCCGAGCAGTACTTC. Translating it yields CASRSGLAGAEQYF.

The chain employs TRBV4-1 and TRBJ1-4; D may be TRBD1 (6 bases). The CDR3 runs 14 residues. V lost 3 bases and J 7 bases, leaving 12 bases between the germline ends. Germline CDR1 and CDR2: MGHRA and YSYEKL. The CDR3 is CASSQPRGSEKLFF. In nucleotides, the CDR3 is TGCGCCAGCAGCCAGCCAAGGGGGAGTGAAAAACTGTTTTTT.

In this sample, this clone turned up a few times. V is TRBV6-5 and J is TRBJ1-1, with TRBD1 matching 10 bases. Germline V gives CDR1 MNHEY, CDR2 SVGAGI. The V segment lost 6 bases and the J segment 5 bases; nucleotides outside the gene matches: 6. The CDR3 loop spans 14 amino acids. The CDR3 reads CASREDRGKTEAFF. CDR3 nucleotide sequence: TGTGCCAGCAGAGAGGACAGGGGGAAAACTGAAGCTTTCTTT.